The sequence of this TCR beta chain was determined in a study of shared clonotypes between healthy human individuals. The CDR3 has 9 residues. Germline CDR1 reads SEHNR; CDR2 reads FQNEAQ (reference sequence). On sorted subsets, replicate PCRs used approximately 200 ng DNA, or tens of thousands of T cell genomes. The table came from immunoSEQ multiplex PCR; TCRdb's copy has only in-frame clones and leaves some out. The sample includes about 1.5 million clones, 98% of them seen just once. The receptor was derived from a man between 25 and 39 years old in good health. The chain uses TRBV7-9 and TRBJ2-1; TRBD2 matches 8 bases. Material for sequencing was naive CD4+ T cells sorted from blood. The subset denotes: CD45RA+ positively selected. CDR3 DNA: TGTAGCGGGGGCAATGAGCAGTTCTTC. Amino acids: CSGGNEQFF.